These 25 T cell receptor beta chains originate from one sample sequenced in a study of blood T cell repertoires in COVID-19. The table came from immunoSEQ multiplex PCR; TCRdb's copy has only in-frame clones and leaves some out. Of approximately 200,000 clones in the sample, 65% to 85% are singletons; the top ten hold around 5.2%. Specimen: peripheral blood. Receptors originate from a woman in her thirties with acute or convalescent COVID-19.

In its sample, this clone was seen a few times. The V call is TRBV7-9, the J call TRBJ1-2, with a tentative D call TRBD1 (6 bases). CDR3 size: 15 residues. Looked up from germline, CDR1 is SEHNR and CDR2 is FQNEAQ (reference sequence). V was trimmed by 7 bases and J by 4 bases, leaving 19 bases between them. This CDR3 is CASTQIRGSGYGYTF. CDR3 nucleotide sequence: TGTGCCAGCACCCAGATCAGGGGCAGCGGCTATGGCTACACCTTC.

The V and J genes are TRBV9 and TRBJ1-4; TRBD1 might be the D (5 bases). The CDR3 is 16 amino acids. The V end lost 0 bases, the J end lost 0 bases, and 9 bases lay between the germline ends. CDR1 and CDR2 from the germline V gene are SGDLS and YYNGEE. As DNA, the CDR3 is TGTGCCAGCAGCGTAGGCACGACAGCAACTAATGAAAAACTGTTTTTT. It specifies CASSVGTTATNEKLFF.

This chain uses TRBV19 with TRBJ1-1; TRBD1 matches at 9 bases. V shed 4 bases, J shed 4 bases, and the junction held 1 base outside the gene matches. The CDR3 is made up of 13 amino acids. Germline V gene lookup returns CDR1 LNHDA and CDR2 SQIVND (reference sequence). The CDR3 spells CASSTDRGTEAFF. CDR3 coding DNA: TGTGCCAGTAGTACGGACAGGGGCACTGAAGCTTTCTTT. The complete variable domain, with remaining parts taken from reference TRBV19 and TRBJ1-1, reads DGGITQSPKYLFRKEGQNVTLSCEQNLNHDAMYWYRQDPGQGLRLIYYSQIVNDFQKGDIAEGYSVSREKKESFPLTVTSAQKNPTAFYLCASSTDRGTEAFFGQGTRLTVV.

Points on this clone: Different DNA sequences within this sample yield the same CDR3. The rearrangement uses TRBV7-9 and TRBJ1-6; D ambiguous. This CDR3 spans 14 amino acids. Trimming shortened V by 3 bases and J by 4 bases, and 7 bases separated the two germline ends. Germline V gives CDR1 SEHNR, CDR2 FQNEAQ (reference sequence). In DNA, the CDR3 is TGTGCCAGCAGCTTGGAACAGTATAATTCACCCCTCCACTTT. Encoded protein: CASSLEQYNSPLHF.

The rearrangement joins TRBV27 to TRBJ1-2; 8 bases fit TRBD1. The trim removed 4 bases at V and 3 bases at J, leaving 7 bases unmatched. CDR1 is MNHEY, CDR2 SMNVEV, per germline (reference sequence). This CDR3 contains 15 residues. CDR3 DNA sequence: TGTGCCAGCAGTTCAGGGCAGGGGGCCCACTATGGCTACACCTTC. It yields the protein CASSSGQGAHYGYTF.

This clone was seen a handful of times. CDR3 amino acids: CASSRSETTDTQYF. CDR3 bases: TGTGCCAGCAGCCGTAGCGAGACCACAGATACGCAGTATTTT. V is TRBV6-2 or TRBV6-3 and J is TRBJ2-3; weak D call: TRBD2 (5 bases). Germline V CDR1 and CDR2: MNHEY, SVGEGT. The V end lost 6 bases, the J end lost 2 bases, and 12 bases lay between the germline ends. The CDR3 is made up of 14 amino acids.

This rearrangement joins TRBV5-4 to TRBJ1-4; D may be TRBD1 (5 bases). Germline V gene lookup returns CDR1 SGHNT and CDR2 YYREEE (reference sequence). V shed 3 bases and J shed 3 bases, with 12 bases lying between them. The length of the CDR3 is 15 residues. Here the CDR3 reads CASSWGLHPNEKLFF. The CDR3 DNA is TGTGCCAGCAGCTGGGGACTTCACCCTAATGAAAAACTGTTTTTT.

This clone was seen ten or more times. This rearrangement joins TRBV4-2 to TRBJ2-4, with TRBD1 matching 7 bases. Trimming took 0 bases from V and 7 from J; bases not matched to a gene: 6. The germline CDR1 and CDR2 sequences are LGHNA and YNFKEQ. This CDR3 spans 15 amino acids. CDR3 DNA sequence: TGTGCCAGCAGCCAAGACAGGGGGTCGGGGAACATTCAGTACTTC. Amino acids: CASSQDRGSGNIQYF.

The rearrangement joins TRBV2 to TRBJ1-2; tentative D call: TRBD1 (5 bases). Looked up from germline, CDR1 is SNHLY and CDR2 is FYNNEI. The V and J ends lost 8 bases and 5 bases respectively, with 18 bases between them. This CDR3 has 14 amino acids. The CDR3 loop reads CASSLGALGYGYTF. CDR3 nucleotide sequence: TGTGCCAGCTCCCTAGGGGCCCTTGGGTATGGCTACACCTTC.

The rearrangement joins TRBV16 to TRBJ1-1; D is unclear. Trimming shortened V by 0 bases and J by 4 bases, and 18 bases separated the two germline ends. CDR3 length equals 17 residues. CDR1 is KGHSY, CDR2 FQNENV, per germline. The CDR3 region is CASSQSGVPRRGTEAFF. The CDR3 DNA reads as TGTGCCAGCAGCCAATCTGGAGTACCCCGCCGGGGCACTGAAGCTTTCTTT.

Comments on this clone: One end of the junction is discordant with germline, which a read error may explain. J is TRBJ1-2 and V is TRBV19; the D gene is possibly TRBD1 (5 bases). CDR1 LNHDA and CDR2 SQIVND come from the germline V gene (reference sequence). The CDR3 extends over 12 amino acids. The CDR3 coding sequence is TGTTCCAGTCGGGGGGTGACCTATGGCTACACCTTC. It is translated as CSSRGVTYGYTF.

This chain links TRBV2 with TRBJ1-6; 9 bases are shared with TRBD1. The CDR3 runs 15 residues. J gave up 10 bases and V 5 bases, and 9 bases lay outside the gene matches. CDR1 and CDR2 (germline): SNHLY, FYNNEI. Here the CDR3 reads CASSQQGALGSPLHF. In DNA form, the CDR3 reads TGTGCCAGCAGTCAACAGGGGGCGTTAGGGTCACCCCTCCACTTT.

The chain employs TRBV30 and TRBJ2-3; possible D gene TRBD2, 6 bases. Germline V lookup: CDR1 GTSNPN, CDR2 SVGIG (reference sequence). The CDR3 contains 12 residues. The ends were cut back, 2 bases at V and 5 bases at J, with 8 bases in the middle. CDR3 in amino acids: CAWSPSVDTQYF. The CDR3 nucleotides read TGTGCCTGGAGTCCTAGCGTAGATACGCAGTATTTT.

This chain uses TRBV29-1 with TRBJ1-1; the D gene is possibly TRBD1 (5 bases). The CDR3 covers 14 residues. Germline values: CDR1 SQVTM, CDR2 ANQGSEA. Deletions cut 6 bases from V and 0 bases from J, with 14 bases between. CDR3 protein: CSVGSGGLNTEAFF. The CDR3 DNA reads TGCAGCGTCGGGTCCGGGGGACTGAACACTGAAGCTTTCTTT.

The chain couples TRBV21-1 to TRBJ2-5; the listed D gene, TRBD1, was not tested against the DNA. TRBV21-1 represents a pseudogene. The CDR3 length is 15 residues. The CDR3: CASSPPDRVGETQYF. The CDR3 DNA follows: TGTGCCAGCAGTCCTCCCGACAGGGTTGGGGAGACCCAGTACTTC.

V is TRBV24-1 and J is TRBJ2-1, with D perhaps matching TRBD1 (5 bases). Trimming took 6 bases from V and 5 from J, leaving 13 bases between them. The CDR3 length is 14 residues. The germline CDR1 and CDR2 sequences are KGHDR and SFDVKD. The DNA of the CDR3 is TGTGCCACCAGTAAAGACAGAGGACACAATGAGCAGTTCTTC. Translated: CATSKDRGHNEQFF.

This clone was detected a few times. V gene TRBV6-1 combines with J gene TRBJ1-5; D ambiguous. V was cut by 4 bases and J by 0 bases, with 13 bases left in between. The germline gives CDR1 MNHNS, CDR2 SASEGT. The CDR3 totals 16 residues. Written as DNA, the CDR3 is TGTGCCAGCAGTGGAAGACACGGTAGTAGCAATCAGCCCCAGCATTTT. It encodes CASSGRHGSSNQPQHF.

The chain has TRBV18 and TRBJ1-3; D may be TRBD1 (6 bases). CDR3 size: 17 residues. V was pared by 4 bases and J by 3 bases, with 19 bases between. Germline CDR1 KGHSH, CDR2 LQKENI. Here the CDR3 reads CASSRPTGYEYGNTIYF. The CDR3 DNA is TGTGCCAGCTCACGACCTACAGGGTATGAGTATGGAAACACCATATATTTT.

This clone was seen a few times. This chain links TRBV7-9 with TRBJ1-6, with 8 bases identical to TRBD1. With 6 bases clipped from V and 4 bases from J, the junction kept 14 bases outside the gene matches. Germline V gene sequence: CDR1 SEHNR, CDR2 FQNEAQ (reference sequence). The CDR3 contains 18 residues. CDR3: CASRPPLSQGVYNSPLHF. DNA for the CDR3: TGTGCCAGCAGACCTCCGCTCTCACAGGGGGTGTATAATTCACCCCTCCACTTT.

CDR3 region: CASSQPEYNEQFF. In DNA, the CDR3 is TGTGCCAGCAGCCAACCAGAATACAATGAGCAGTTCTTC. The chain uses TRBV3-1 (or the pseudogene TRBV3-2) and TRBJ2-1, with no clear D. Germline loops: CDR1 LGHDT, CDR2 YNNKEL (reference sequence). Trimming cost V 2 bases and J 4 bases, with 6 bases left between them. The length of the CDR3 is 13 residues.

This chain joins TRBV6-2 or TRBV6-3 and TRBJ1-1; D possibly corresponds to TRBD1 (5 bases). The CDR3 loop spans 16 amino acids. The V end lost 5 bases, the J end lost 5 bases, and 21 bases lay between the germline ends. Germline V CDR1 and CDR2: MNHEY, SVGEGT. CDR3 sequence reads: CASSLRGPKGQTEAFF. CDR3 nucleotides: TGTGCCAGCAGTCTACGTGGCCCGAAGGGGCAGACTGAAGCTTTCTTT.

The gene calls are TRBV10-2 and TRBJ2-3, with D tentatively TRBD2 (5 bases). Trimming cost V 3 bases and J 5 bases, with 21 bases left between them. This CDR3 has 17 residues. Per the germline V gene, CDR1 is WSHSY and CDR2 is SAAADI. The CDR3 loop is CASSDRRSGSAKDTQYF. CDR3 DNA sequence: TGCGCCAGCAGTGATCGGAGATCGGGATCCGCTAAAGATACGCAGTATTTT.

This clone was recorded a few times. This chain links TRBV5-1 with TRBJ2-3; perhaps TRBD1 as D (5 bases). The germline V gene encodes CDR1 SGHRS and CDR2 YFSETQ. This CDR3 is built from 15 residues. The V end lost 0 bases, the J end lost 4 bases, and 12 bases lay between the germline ends. DNA of the CDR3: TGCGCCAGCAGCTTGGACTGGCAGGGCGCAGATACGCAGTATTTT. Amino acid sequence: CASSLDWQGADTQYF.

The chain employs TRBV19 and TRBJ2-4; TRBD2 is a possible D gene (6 bases). This CDR3 contains 13 residues. The germline V gene has CDR1 LNHDA and CDR2 SQIVND (reference sequence). The ends were cut back, 10 bases at V and 1 base at J, with 11 bases in the middle. As DNA, the CDR3 is TGTGCCACGGGAGACCGTGCCAAAAACATTCAGTACTTC. It codes for CATGDRAKNIQYF.

The J gene is TRBJ2-7, the V gene TRBV27; 9 positions match TRBD1. The CDR3 extends over 13 amino acids. Germline trimming cut 3 bases from V and 7 bases from J; bases unmatched to any gene: 4. The V gene's germline CDR1 is MNHEY and CDR2 SMNVEV (reference sequence). The CDR3 is CASSLGQGSEQYF. The CDR3 region has the DNA TGTGCCAGCAGTTTGGGACAGGGATCGGAGCAGTACTTC.